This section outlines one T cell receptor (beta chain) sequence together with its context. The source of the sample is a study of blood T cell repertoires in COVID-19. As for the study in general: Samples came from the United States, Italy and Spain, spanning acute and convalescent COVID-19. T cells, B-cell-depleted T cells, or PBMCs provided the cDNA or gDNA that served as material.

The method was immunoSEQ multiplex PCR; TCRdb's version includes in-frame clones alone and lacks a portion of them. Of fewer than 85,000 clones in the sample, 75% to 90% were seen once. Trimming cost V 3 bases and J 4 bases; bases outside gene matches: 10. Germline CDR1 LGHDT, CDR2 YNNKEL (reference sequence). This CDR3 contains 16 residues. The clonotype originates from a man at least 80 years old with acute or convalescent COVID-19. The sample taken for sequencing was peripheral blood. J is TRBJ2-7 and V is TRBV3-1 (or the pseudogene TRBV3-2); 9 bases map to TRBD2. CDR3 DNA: TGTGCCAGCAGCCAGGGGGCAGCGGGAGGCTTGTACGAGCAGTACTTC. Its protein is CASSQGAAGGLYEQYF.